Following are 9 T cell receptor beta chains from one sample sequenced in a study of T cells after yellow fever vaccination (dated by TCRdb to about 2019). The library was made by 5' RACE. Sequenced on an Illumina NovaSeq 6000. TCRdb handled the public reads itself, with Q25 trimming in fastp and clone calling in MiXCR, and kept productive beta chains. Rows are unified per CDR3 protein, each entry keeping the most common DNA and genes. The sample records a few hundred thousand distinct CDR3 sequences, around 5.3% of which are singletons. The top ten constitute roughly 3.3% of the sample. The meaning of the sample's treatment or condition label: live attenuated yellow fever vaccine strain. The sequencing here drew on CD4+ T cells sorted from PBMCs, taken on the day of the yellow fever booster vaccination. These receptors all stem from a man between 18 and 35 years old who received the YFV17D yellow fever vaccine.

This clonotype was counted between two and nine times. This sequence joins TRBV12-3 or TRBV12-4 and TRBJ1-2; a weak D match, TRBD1 (6 bases). CDR3 length: 13 residues. V lost 5 bases and J 8 bases, leaving 15 bases between the germline ends. CDR3 DNA sequence: TGTGCCAGCAGTATACAGGGAACGGGAGGCTACACCTTC. It translates to CASSIQGTGGYTF.

This chain links TRBV6-5 with TRBJ1-2; D is undetermined. There are 13 residues in the CDR3. Per germline, CDR1 MNHEY and CDR2 SVGAGI. V was shortened by 6 bases and J by 4 bases, with 12 bases between the two germline ends. CDR3 protein: CASSAIPFYGYTF. CDR3 bases: TGTGCCAGCAGCGCGATCCCCTTCTATGGCTACACCTTC.

This clonotype was counted between two and nine times. V gene TRBV5-1 combines with J gene TRBJ2-5; 13 positions match TRBD2. CDR1 and CDR2 (germline): SGHRS, YFSETQ. Trimming at V came to 4 bases and at J to 3 bases, leaving 12 bases not matched to a gene. The CDR3 has 18 amino acids. The CDR3, as DNA: TGCGCCAGCAGCCCGCAATCTACTAGCGGGGGGGCCGAAGAGACCCAGTACTTC. Its protein is CASSPQSTSGGAEETQYF.

Ten or more counts support this clonotype. In DNA form, the CDR3 reads TGCGCCAGCAGCCAAGAAAGAAGGTCCTCCCTCCACTTT. Its translation is CASSQERRSSLHF. The chain is built from TRBV4-3 and TRBJ1-6, with no clear D. The CDR3 has 13 residues. In germline, CDR1 is LGHNA, CDR2 YSLEER. Trimming cost V 0 bases and J 14 bases, with 11 bases left between them.

In DNA, the CDR3 is TGCGCCAGCAGCTTGGAGACAGGGGCTGGAGGCTACACCTTC. Its protein product is CASSLETGAGGYTF. The chain combines TRBV5-1 with TRBJ1-2; the match to TRBD1 covers 8 bases. J gave up 8 bases and V 0 bases, and 6 bases lay outside the gene matches. In germline, CDR1 is SGHRS, CDR2 YFSETQ. The CDR3 covers 14 residues.

This clonotype was seen more than once but under ten times. The chain is built from TRBV6-5 and TRBJ2-1, with D possibly being TRBD2 (6 bases). CDR3 length: 17 amino acids. CDR1 and CDR2 from the germline V gene are MNHEY and SVGAGI. V dropped 2 bases and J dropped 0 bases, with 14 bases sitting between them. The CDR3 reads CASSYLSRGSSYNEQFF. CDR3 DNA: TGTGCCAGCAGTTACCTGTCGCGGGGTAGCTCCTACAATGAGCAGTTCTTC.

This chain uses TRBV11-2 with TRBJ1-5; 9 nucleotides agree with TRBD1. This CDR3 has 17 amino acids. J was trimmed by 5 bases and V by 1 base; bases with no gene match: 9. Per the germline V gene, CDR1 is SGHAT and CDR2 is FQNNGV. Written as DNA, the CDR3 is TGTGCCAGCAGCTTAGGGACAGGGGCCCGTCTCCATCAGCCCCAGCATTTT. It encodes CASSLGTGARLHQPQHF.

The chain joins TRBV20-1 to TRBJ1-3; D gene uncertain. This CDR3 region has 13 residues. The germline gives CDR1 DFQATT, CDR2 SNEGSKA (reference sequence). CDR3: CGRRKPSGNTIYF. The CDR3 nucleotides read TGCGGAAGACGGAAACCCTCTGGAAACACCATATATTTT.

The table lists this clonotype with many counts. The rearrangement joins TRBV7-6 to TRBJ2-2, with a possible D match to TRBD1 (6 bases). Trimming took 7 bases from V and 6 from J, leaving 18 bases between them. Looked up from germline, CDR1 is SGHVS and CDR2 is FNYEAQ. This CDR3 has 15 residues. CDR3 in amino acids: CASTIPQGRAGELFF. CDR3 DNA sequence: TGTGCCAGCACCATTCCACAGGGACGGGCCGGGGAGCTGTTTTTT.